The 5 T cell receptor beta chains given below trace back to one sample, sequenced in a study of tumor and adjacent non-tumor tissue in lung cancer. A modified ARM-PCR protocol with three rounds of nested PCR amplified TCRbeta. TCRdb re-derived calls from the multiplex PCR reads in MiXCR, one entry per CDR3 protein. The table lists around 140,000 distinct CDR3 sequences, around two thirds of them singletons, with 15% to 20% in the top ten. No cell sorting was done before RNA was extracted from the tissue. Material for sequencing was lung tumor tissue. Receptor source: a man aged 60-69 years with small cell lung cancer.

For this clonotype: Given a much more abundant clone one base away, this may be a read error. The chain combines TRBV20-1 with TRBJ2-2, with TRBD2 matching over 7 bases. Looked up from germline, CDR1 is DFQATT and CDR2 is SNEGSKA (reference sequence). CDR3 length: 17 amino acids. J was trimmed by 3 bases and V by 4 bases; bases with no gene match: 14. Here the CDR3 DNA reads TGCAGTGCTATAGATAGCGGGTGCGGTTCTGACACCGGGGAGCTGTTTTTT. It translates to CSAIDSGCGSDTGELFF.

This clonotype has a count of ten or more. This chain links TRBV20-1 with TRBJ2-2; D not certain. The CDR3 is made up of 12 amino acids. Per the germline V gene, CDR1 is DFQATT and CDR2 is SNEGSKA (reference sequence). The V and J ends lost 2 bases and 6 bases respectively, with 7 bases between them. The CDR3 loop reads CSARPPAGELFF. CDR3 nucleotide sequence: TGCAGTGCTAGACCCCCCGCCGGGGAGCTGTTTTTT.

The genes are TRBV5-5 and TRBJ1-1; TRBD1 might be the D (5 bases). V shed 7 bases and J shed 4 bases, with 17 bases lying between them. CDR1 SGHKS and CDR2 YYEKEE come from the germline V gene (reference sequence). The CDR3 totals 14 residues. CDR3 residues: CASGYRQRATEAFF. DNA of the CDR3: TGTGCCAGCGGGTATAGACAGAGGGCCACTGAAGCTTTCTTT.

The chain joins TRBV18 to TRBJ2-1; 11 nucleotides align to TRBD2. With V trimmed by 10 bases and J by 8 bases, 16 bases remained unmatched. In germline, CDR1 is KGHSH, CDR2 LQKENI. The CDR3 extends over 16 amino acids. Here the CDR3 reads CANSQRLAGQADEQFF. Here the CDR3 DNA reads TGTGCCAACTCTCAAAGACTAGCGGGACAAGCGGATGAGCAGTTCTTC.

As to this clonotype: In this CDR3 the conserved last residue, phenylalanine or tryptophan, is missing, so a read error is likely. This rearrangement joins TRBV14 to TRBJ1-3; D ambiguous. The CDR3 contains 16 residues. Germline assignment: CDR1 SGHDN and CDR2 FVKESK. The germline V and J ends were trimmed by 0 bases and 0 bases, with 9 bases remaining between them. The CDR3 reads CASSQDLVSSGNTIYL. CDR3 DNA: TGTGCCAGCAGCCAAGATCTGGTCAGCTCTGGAAACACCATATATTTG.